These 11 T cell receptor beta chains came from one sample sequenced in a study of blood T cell repertoires in COVID-19. TCRdb keeps only in-frame clones here, not all; method: immunoSEQ multiplex PCR. The table lists 150,000 to 200,000 clones, almost 85% of them singletons. The specimen was peripheral blood. These receptor sequences come from a woman of 80 years or more with acute or convalescent COVID-19.

This clone was observed a single time. The germline gene is not matched at one end of the junction; a read error may be the cause. The V and J genes are TRBV10-1 and TRBJ2-2; D is possibly TRBD2 (5 bases). The CDR3 has 12 amino acids. Germline V gene data show CDR1 as WNHNN and CDR2 as SYGVQD (reference sequence). The CDR3 DNA sequence: TGCGCCAGCAGTCCCCCAACCGGGGAGCTGCTTTTT. It encodes CASSPPTGELLF.

This clone was seen a single time. The chain is built from TRBV11-2 and TRBJ2-7, with TRBD1 matching 7 bases. There are 13 residues in the CDR3. Germline CDR1 is SGHAT and CDR2 is FQNNGV. V shed 5 bases and J 3 bases; nucleotides not matched to a gene: 4. CDR3 sequence reads: CASSADRDYEQYF. The DNA for the CDR3 is TGTGCCAGCAGCGCCGACAGGGACTACGAGCAGTACTTC. Looking up the rest from reference TRBV11-2 and TRBJ2-7 gives the full variable domain: EAGVAQSPRYKIIEKRQSVAFWCNPISGHATLYWYQQILGQGPKLLIQFQNNGVVDDSQLPKDRFSAERLKGVDSTLKIQPAKLEDSAVYLCASSADRDYEQYFGPGTRLTVT.

The chain has TRBV4-3 and TRBJ1-4, with 10 nucleotides matching TRBD1. Germline V gene sequence: CDR1 LGHNA, CDR2 YSLEER. The length of the CDR3 is 19 residues. With 0 bases clipped from V and 0 bases from J, the junction kept 7 bases outside the gene matches. CDR3 nucleotide sequence: TGCGCCAGCAGCCAAGATCCCGGGACAGGGGCTGCAACTAATGAAAAACTGTTTTTT. Its protein product is CASSQDPGTGAATNEKLFF.

This clone has just one count. The chain carries TRBV4-1 and TRBJ2-7; 7 nucleotides agree with TRBD1. CDR1 MGHRA and CDR2 YSYEKL come from the germline V gene. V lost 4 bases, J lost 6 bases, and 12 bases stayed unmatched. This CDR3 spans 15 amino acids. In DNA, the CDR3 is TGCGCCAGCAGCCGGGATCCGGGACAGAGTGGCGAGCAGTACTTC. It encodes CASSRDPGQSGEQYF.

CDR3 region: CASSLLGGDTEAFF. DNA for the CDR3: TGCGCCAGCAGCTTGCTGGGGGGGGACACTGAAGCTTTCTTT. This chain links TRBV5-1 with TRBJ1-1; a weak D match, TRBD1 (5 bases). This CDR3 region has 14 residues. From germline, CDR1 is SGHRS and CDR2 YFSETQ. Trimming left V 1 base short and J 3 bases short, with 10 bases between.

This sequence joins TRBV4-1 and TRBJ1-2, with TRBD1 matching over 7 bases. With 2 bases clipped from V and 10 bases from J, the junction kept 10 bases outside the gene matches. From germline, CDR1 is MGHRA and CDR2 YSYEKL. The CDR3 consists of 14 residues. The CDR3 nucleotides are TGCGCCAGCAGCCAAATAATGGACAGGTCGACCTACACCTTC. It specifies CASSQIMDRSTYTF.

The chain carries TRBV6-5 and TRBJ2-2; TRBD2 matches at 7 bases. The CDR3 is made up of 14 amino acids. Germline V gene lookup returns CDR1 MNHEY and CDR2 SVGAGI. V was pared by 0 bases and J by 5 bases, with 0 bases of the junction left unmatched. The CDR3 DNA reads as TGTGCCAGCAGTTACTCGGGGGGGACCGGGGAGCTGTTTTTT. Its protein is CASSYSGGTGELFF.

This clone was seen only once. The rearrangement joins TRBV30 to TRBJ2-1; 9 positions match TRBD2. The germline gives CDR1 GTSNPN, CDR2 SVGIG (reference sequence). The length of the CDR3 is 12 residues. CDR3 coding DNA: TGTGCTCGGCGCGGGGGGGTGAATGAGCAGTTCTTC. This translates into CARRGGVNEQFF. The full variable domain, with the rest looked up from reference TRBV30 and TRBJ2-1, is SQTIHQWPATLVQPVGSPLSLECTVEGTSNPNLYWYRQAAGRGLQLLFYSVGIGQISSEVPQNLSASRPQDRQFILSSKKLLLSDSGFYLCARRGGVNEQFFGPGTRLTVL.

The chain is built from TRBV7-2 and TRBJ1-2, with 7 bases matching TRBD1. V dropped 0 bases and J dropped 4; count of bases not matched to a gene: 5. Looked up from germline, CDR1 is SGHTA and CDR2 is FQGNSA. The CDR3 loop spans 15 amino acids. The CDR3 DNA follows: TGTGCCAGCAGCTTAGCTCTGGACAGGAGCTATGGCTACACCTTC. It is translated as CASSLALDRSYGYTF. The full variable domain, completed using reference TRBV7-2 and TRBJ1-2, is GAGVSQSPSNKVTEKGKDVELRCDPISGHTALYWYRQSLGQGLEFLIYFQGNSAPDKSGLPSDRFSAERTGGSVSTLTIQRTQQEDSAVYLCASSLALDRSYGYTFGSGTRLTVV.

V and J are TRBV19 and TRBJ2-6; 11 bases line up with TRBD1. CDR3 length equals 19 residues. V shed 1 base and J 4 bases; nucleotides not matched to a gene: 9. Germline CDR1 and CDR2: LNHDA and SQIVND (reference sequence). CDR3 amino acids: CASSIGRGQGAGGANVLTF. For the CDR3, the DNA is TGTGCCAGTAGTATAGGTCGAGGACAGGGGGCAGGAGGGGCCAACGTCCTGACTTTC.

This clone has only one observation. The CDR3 reads CASSRGTAKGELFF. The CDR3 bases are TGTGCCAGCAGCCGAGGGACAGCAAAAGGGGAGCTGTTTTTT. The chain employs TRBV6-5 and TRBJ2-2; 7 bases map to TRBD1. V lost 6 bases and J lost 8; bases outside the gene matches: 9. The CDR3 is 14 amino acids. Per germline, CDR1 MNHEY and CDR2 SVGAGI.